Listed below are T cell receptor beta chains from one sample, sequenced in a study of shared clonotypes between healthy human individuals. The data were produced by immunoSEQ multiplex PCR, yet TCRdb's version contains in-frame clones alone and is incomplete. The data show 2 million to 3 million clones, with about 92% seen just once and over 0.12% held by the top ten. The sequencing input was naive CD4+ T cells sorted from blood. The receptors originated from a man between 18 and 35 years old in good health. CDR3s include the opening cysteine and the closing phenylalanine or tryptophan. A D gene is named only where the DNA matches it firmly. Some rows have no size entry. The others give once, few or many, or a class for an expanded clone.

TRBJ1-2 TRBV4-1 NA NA CASSQIYVGNYGYTF TGCGCCAGCAGCCAAATTTACGTGGGCAACTATGGCTACACCTTC
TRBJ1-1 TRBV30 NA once CAWSVPGSPRAFF TGTGCCTGGAGTGTCCCCGGCTCCCCGCGGGCTTTCTTT
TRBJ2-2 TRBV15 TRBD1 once CATSRQMTGPYTGELFF TGTGCCACCAGCAGGCAAATGACAGGGCCCTACACCGGGGAGCTGTTTTTT
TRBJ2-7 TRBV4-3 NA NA CASSQPDRAYEQYF TGCGCCAGCAGCCAGCCGGACCGAGCCTACGAGCAGTACTTC
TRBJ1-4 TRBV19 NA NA CASKGLGTNEKLFF TGTGCCAGTAAAGGGCTTGGGACTAATGAAAAACTGTTTTTT
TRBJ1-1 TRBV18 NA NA CASSPIQGVDTEAFF TGTGCCAGCTCACCAATACAGGGAGTCGACACTGAAGCTTTCTTT
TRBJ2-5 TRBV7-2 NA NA CASSPLTGSDFRETQYF TGTGCCAGCAGCCCTCTGACGGGTTCGGACTTCCGGGAGACCCAGTACTTC
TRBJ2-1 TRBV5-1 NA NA CASSFDKPYNEQFF TGCGCCAGCAGTTTCGACAAGCCCTACAATGAGCAGTTCTTC
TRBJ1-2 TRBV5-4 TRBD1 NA CASSRSGGDGYTF TGTGCCAGCAGCCGGTCAGGGGGCGATGGCTACACCTTC
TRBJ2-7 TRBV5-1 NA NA CASSLEWGPGGPTYEQYF TGCGCCAGCAGCTTGGAATGGGGACCCGGGGGGCCAACATACGAGCAGTACTTC
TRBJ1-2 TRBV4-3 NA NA CASSQDLQSGYTF TGCGCCAGCAGCCAAGATCTTCAGTCAGGCTACACCTTC
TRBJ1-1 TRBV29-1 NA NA CSVDQAGQNTEAFF TGCAGCGTTGATCAGGCAGGCCAGAACACTGAAGCTTTCTTT
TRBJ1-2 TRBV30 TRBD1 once CAWSVGGGQGDYGYTF TGTGCCTGGAGTGTAGGAGGGGGACAGGGCGACTATGGCTACACCTTC
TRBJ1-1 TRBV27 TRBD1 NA CASSLWSGGVGYTEAFF TGTGCCAGCAGTTTATGGTCAGGGGGCGTTGGGTACACTGAAGCTTTCTTT
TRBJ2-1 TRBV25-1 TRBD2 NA CASTLTSGLSSYNEQFF TGTGCCAGCACCTTGACTAGCGGGTTGAGCTCCTACAATGAGCAGTTCTTC
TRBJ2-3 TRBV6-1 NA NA CASSPPPSSTDTQYF TGTGCCAGCAGTCCACCCCCATCCAGCACAGATACGCAGTATTTT
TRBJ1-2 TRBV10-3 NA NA CAIRKPGNGGDGYTF TGTGCCATCAGAAAACCGGGAAATGGAGGAGATGGCTACACCTTC
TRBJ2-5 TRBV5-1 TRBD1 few CASSPQGAGETQYF TGCGCCAGCAGCCCACAGGGGGCTGGGGAGACCCAGTACTTC
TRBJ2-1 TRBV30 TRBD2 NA CAWSKGLAGHNEQFF TGTGCCTGGAGTAAGGGACTAGCGGGACACAATGAGCAGTTCTTC
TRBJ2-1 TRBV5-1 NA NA CASSLGSDSRNEQFF TGCGCCAGCAGCTTGGGGTCAGACTCTCGCAATGAGCAGTTCTTC
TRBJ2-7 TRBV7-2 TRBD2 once CASSSGGTREGEQYF TGTGCCAGCAGTTCGGGGGGGACTAGAGAAGGCGAGCAGTACTTC
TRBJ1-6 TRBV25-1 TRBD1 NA CASSESQGGYNSPLHF TGTGCCAGCAGTGAATCCCAAGGGGGCTACAATTCACCCCTCCACTTT
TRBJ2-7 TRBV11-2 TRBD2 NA CASTRLPGLAGPYEQYF TGTGCCAGCACCCGCCTCCCGGGGCTAGCGGGGCCCTACGAGCAGTACTTC
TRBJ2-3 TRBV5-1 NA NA CASSLEGVGTDTQYF TGCGCCAGCAGCTTGGAGGGGGTAGGCACAGATACGCAGTATTTT
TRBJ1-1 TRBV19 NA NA CASSTRETNTEAFF TGTGCCAGTAGTACTCGGGAAACGAACACTGAAGCTTTCTTT
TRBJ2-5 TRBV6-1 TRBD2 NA CASSEGGSRETQYF TGTGCCAGCAGTGAGGGCGGGAGTAGAGAGACCCAGTACTTC
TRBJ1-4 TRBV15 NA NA CATGTGPNEKLFF TGTGCCACGGGAACAGGGCCTAATGAAAAACTGTTTTTT
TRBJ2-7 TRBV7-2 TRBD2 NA CASSLKVGGPYEQYF TGTGCCAGCAGCTTAAAAGTGGGAGGGCCCTACGAGCAGTACTTC
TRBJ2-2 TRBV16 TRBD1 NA CASKKPGTGLTGELFF TGTGCCAGCAAGAAGCCCGGGACAGGCCTTACCGGGGAGCTGTTTTTT
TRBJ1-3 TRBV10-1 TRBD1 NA CARIGQGLVVSGNTIYF TGCGCCAGGATAGGACAGGGGCTAGTAGTTTCTGGAAACACCATATATTTT
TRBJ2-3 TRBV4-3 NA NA CASSQEGWRGSLDTQYF TGCGCCAGCAGCCAAGAAGGATGGAGGGGTTCGTTGGATACGCAGTATTTT
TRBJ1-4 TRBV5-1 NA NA CASSANQMAANEKLFF TGCGCCAGCAGCGCAAACCAGATGGCAGCTAATGAAAAACTGTTTTTT
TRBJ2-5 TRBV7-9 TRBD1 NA CASSVTGQGILETQYF TGTGCCAGCAGCGTTACCGGACAGGGGATTTTGGAGACCCAGTACTTC
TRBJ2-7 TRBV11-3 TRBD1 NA CASSLGGQGPHEQYF TGTGCCAGCAGCTTAGGAGGACAGGGACCCCACGAGCAGTACTTC
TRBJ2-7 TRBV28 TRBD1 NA CASSVGQGNYEQYF TGTGCCAGCAGTGTGGGACAGGGGAACTACGAGCAGTACTTC
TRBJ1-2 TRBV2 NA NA CASSEVITIDGYTF TGTGCCAGCAGTGAAGTTATCACGATCGATGGCTACACCTTC
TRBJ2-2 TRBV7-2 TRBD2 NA CASSRIGAGSNTGELFF TGTGCCAGCAGCCGTATAGGAGCGGGATCGAACACCGGGGAGCTGTTTTTT
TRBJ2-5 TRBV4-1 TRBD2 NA CASSQDVAGGSRETQYF TGCGCCAGCAGCCAAGATGTTGCGGGAGGGTCAAGGGAGACCCAGTACTTC
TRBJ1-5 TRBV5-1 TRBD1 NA CASSLQGYSNQPQHF TGCGCCAGCAGCTTACAGGGGTATAGCAATCAGCCCCAGCATTTT
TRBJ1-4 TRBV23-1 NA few CASSQSSEKLFF TGCGCCAGCAGTCAATCGAGTGAAAAACTGTTTTTT
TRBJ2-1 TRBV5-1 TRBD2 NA CASSSGLAAYNEQFF TGCGCCAGCAGCTCCGGACTAGCGGCATACAATGAGCAGTTCTTC
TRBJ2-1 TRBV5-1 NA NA CASSLAAGPYNEQFF TGCGCCAGCAGCTTGGCGGCGGGACCGTACAATGAGCAGTTCTTC
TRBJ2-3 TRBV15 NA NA CATSRGGLTGAVTDTQYF TGTGCCACCAGCAGGGGGGGGCTAACAGGGGCGGTCACAGATACGCAGTATTTT
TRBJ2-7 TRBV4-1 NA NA CASSQELGRGYEQYF TGCGCCAGCAGCCAAGAATTGGGCAGGGGCTACGAGCAGTACTTC
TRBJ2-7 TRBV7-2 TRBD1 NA CASVPGTGPYEQYF TGTGCCAGCGTCCCCGGGACAGGGCCCTACGAGCAGTACTTC
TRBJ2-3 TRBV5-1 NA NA CASSLGVAEITDTQYF TGCGCCAGCAGCTTGGGGGTAGCGGAAATCACAGATACGCAGTATTTT
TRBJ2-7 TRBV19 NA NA CASRPIGKYEQYF TGTGCCAGTAGACCTATTGGGAAATACGAGCAGTACTTC
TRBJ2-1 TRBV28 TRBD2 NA CASSFTLSGMFYNEQFF TGTGCCAGCAGTTTTACCCTCAGCGGGATGTTCTACAATGAGCAGTTCTTC
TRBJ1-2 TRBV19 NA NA CASSIRPQVVMNYGYTF TGTGCCAGTAGTATCCGTCCCCAGGTGGTGATGAACTATGGCTACACCTTC